This record covers a single TCR beta chain. During active infection, Seattle patients enrolled and were then monitored through disease. This sample stems from a study of blood T cell repertoires in COVID-19. Looking at the study overall: Samples came from the United States, Italy and Spain, spanning acute and convalescent COVID-19. Sample material is recorded as cDNA or gDNA derived from T cells, B-cell-depleted T cells, or PBMCs.

Germline trimming cut 8 bases from V and 1 base from J; bases unmatched to any gene: 7. This CDR3 is built from 14 residues. Germline-derived CDR1 and CDR2 are SGHTA and FQGNSA. As handled by the study authors: Scientists estimated how many nucleated cells there were by amplifying reference gene primers. Generated by immunoSEQ multiplex PCR, the TCRdb table keeps only in-frame clones and is missing some. V and J calls and clone size are as listed in that table; D and trimming were resolved from the DNA. The sample contains 110,000 or so clones, approximately 85% of which appear only once. The source of this sequence is a woman in her fifties or sixties with COVID-19, enrolled during active disease. This chain uses TRBV7-2 with TRBJ2-5, with TRBD2 matching 7 bases. Sequenced: peripheral blood. This CDR3 is CASDALAGQETQYF. In DNA, the CDR3 is TGTGCCAGCGACGCCTTAGCGGGCCAAGAGACCCAGTACTTC. The full variable domain, rest sourced from reference TRBV7-2 and TRBJ2-5, is GAGVSQSPSNKVTEKGKDVELRCDPISGHTALYWYRQSLGQGLEFLIYFQGNSAPDKSGLPSDRFSAERTGGSVSTLTIQRTQQEDSAVYLCASDALAGQETQYFGPGTRLLVL.